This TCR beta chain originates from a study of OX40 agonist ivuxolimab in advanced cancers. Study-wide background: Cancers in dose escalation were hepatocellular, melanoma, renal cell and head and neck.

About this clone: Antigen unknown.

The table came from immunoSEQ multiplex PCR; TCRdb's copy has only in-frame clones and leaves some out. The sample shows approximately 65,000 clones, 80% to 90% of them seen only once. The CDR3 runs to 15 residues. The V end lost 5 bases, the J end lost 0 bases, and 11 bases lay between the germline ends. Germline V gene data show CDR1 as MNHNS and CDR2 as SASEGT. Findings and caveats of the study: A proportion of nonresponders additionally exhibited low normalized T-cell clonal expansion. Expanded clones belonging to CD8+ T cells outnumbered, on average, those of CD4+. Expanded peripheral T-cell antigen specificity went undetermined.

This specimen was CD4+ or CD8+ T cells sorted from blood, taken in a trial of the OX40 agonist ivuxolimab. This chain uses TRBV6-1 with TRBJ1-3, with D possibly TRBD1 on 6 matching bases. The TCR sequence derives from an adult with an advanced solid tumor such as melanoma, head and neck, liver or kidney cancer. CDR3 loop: CASSPRQASGNTIYF. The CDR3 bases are TGTGCCAGCAGTCCGCGACAGGCCTCTGGAAACACCATATATTTT.